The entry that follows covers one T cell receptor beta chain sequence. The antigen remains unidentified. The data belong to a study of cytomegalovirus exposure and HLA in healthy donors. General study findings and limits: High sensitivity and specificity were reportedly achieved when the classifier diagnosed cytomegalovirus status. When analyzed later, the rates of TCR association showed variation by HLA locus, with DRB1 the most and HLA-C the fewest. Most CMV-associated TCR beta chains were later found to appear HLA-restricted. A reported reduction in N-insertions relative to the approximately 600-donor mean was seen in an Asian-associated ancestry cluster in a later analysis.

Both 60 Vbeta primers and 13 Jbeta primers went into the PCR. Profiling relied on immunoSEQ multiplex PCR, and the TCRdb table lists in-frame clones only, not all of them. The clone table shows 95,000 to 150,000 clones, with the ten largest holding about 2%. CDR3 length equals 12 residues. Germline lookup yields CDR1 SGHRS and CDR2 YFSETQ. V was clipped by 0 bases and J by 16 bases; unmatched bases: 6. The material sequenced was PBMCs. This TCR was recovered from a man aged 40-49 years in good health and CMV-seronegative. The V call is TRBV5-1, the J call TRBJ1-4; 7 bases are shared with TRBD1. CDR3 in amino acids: CASSLGQGVRFF. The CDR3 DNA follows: TGCGCCAGCAGCTTGGGACAGGGTGTACGGTTTTTT.